This T cell receptor beta chain emerged from a study of CD8+ T cells in alopecia areata. Concerning this clone: Its antigen is still unknown. A much more abundant neighbour one base away suggests this may be a read error.

Documented treatment: oral pan-JAK inhibitor, 5-10 mg twice daily. Collection of lesional scalp punch biopsies and peripheral blood was performed in alopecia areata patients. Study-wide points: With just one nonresponder, it is still uncertain whether baseline CD8+ expansion relates to response. For patients receiving tofacitinib, scalp clonality and expanded CD8+ clones among the top 100 significantly decreased.

Trimming pared 5 bases from V and 4 bases from J, leaving 6 bases between. CDR1 is SGHDT and CDR2 is YYEEEE in the germline V gene. The CDR3 covers 11 residues. Reverse transcription of extracted RNA yielded cDNA, which provided the sequencing template. Profiling relied on immunoSEQ multiplex PCR, and the TCRdb table lists in-frame clones only, not all of them. This sample carries about 120,000 clones, 53% of them seen once, and the ten largest clones take just over 0.45%. Sequenced here: CD4+ T cells sorted from blood, sampled at week 4, from a patient treated with tofacitinib. This chain joins TRBV5-6 and TRBJ1-1; D ambiguous. The TCR was taken from a human donor with alopecia areata. CDR3 protein: CASSRGTEAFF. Written as DNA, the CDR3 is TGTGCCAGCAGTCGGGGCACTGAAGCTTTCTTT.